These 20 T cell receptor beta chains came from one sample sequenced in a study of blood T cell repertoires in COVID-19. TCRdb keeps only in-frame clones here, not all; method: immunoSEQ multiplex PCR. The repertoire consists of 30,000 to 40,000 clones, with roughly 90% occurring once and the leading ten covering approximately 5.9%. The sample was peripheral blood. The receptors stem from a human donor in a cohort sampled during active COVID-19.

The chain uses TRBV24-1 and TRBJ2-1; 9 bases align to TRBD2. The V segment lost 9 bases and the J segment 16 bases; nucleotides outside the gene matches: 9. Germline CDR1 and CDR2: KGHDR and SFDVKD. The CDR3 sequence is 11 residues long. CDR3 DNA sequence: TGTGCCACCTCTGGGGCGGGAGGGCCCTTCTTC. Its protein is CATSGAGGPFF.

The rearrangement uses TRBV18 and TRBJ1-1, with 7 bases identical to TRBD1. The CDR3 covers 14 residues. Germline V gene data show CDR1 as KGHSH and CDR2 as LQKENI. The J segment lost 4 bases and the V segment lost 1 base, leaving 3 bases of the junction unmatched. The CDR3 reads CASSPQGASTEAFF. The CDR3 region has the DNA TGTGCCAGCTCACCACAGGGGGCGAGCACTGAAGCTTTCTTT.

CDR3 nucleotide sequence: TGTGCCAGCAGCCCGCCGCAGATAGCGGGGGAAGAGACCCAGTACTTC. Protein: CASSPPQIAGEETQYF. The rearrangement joins TRBV5-6 to TRBJ2-5; TRBD2 matches 9 bases. V shed 4 bases, J shed 3 bases, and the junction held 10 bases outside the gene matches. The CDR3 contains 16 residues. From germline, CDR1 is SGHDT and CDR2 YYEEEE.

The chain combines TRBV30 with TRBJ2-5; the match to TRBD2 covers 9 bases. Germline loops: CDR1 GTSNPN, CDR2 SVGIG (reference sequence). This CDR3 has 19 amino acids. V trimming: 0 bases; J trimming: 1 base; junction bases outside the gene matches: 15. The CDR3 DNA reads TGTGCCTGGAGTGTACAGAGGGTTTTTAGAGCGGGGGGCCAAGAGACCCAGTACTTC. This gives the protein CAWSVQRVFRAGGQETQYF. The full variable domain, in which reference TRBV30 and TRBJ2-5 provide the parts outside the CDR3, is SQTIHQWPATLVQPVGSPLSLECTVEGTSNPNLYWYRQAAGRGLQLLFYSVGIGQISSEVPQNLSASRPQDRQFILSSKKLLLSDSGFYLCAWSVQRVFRAGGQETQYFGPGTRLLVL.

This rearrangement joins TRBV11-2 to TRBJ2-7; 7 positions match TRBD2. The CDR3 length is 14 residues. J lost 2 bases, V lost 5 bases, and 6 bases had no gene match. Germline values: CDR1 SGHAT, CDR2 FQNNGV. The CDR3 nucleotides are TGTGCCAGCAGCCCACCCAGCGGGGCCTACGAGCAGTACTTC. Translating it yields CASSPPSGAYEQYF.

The rearrangement links TRBV5-1 to TRBJ2-5, with D perhaps TRBD1 (5 bases). This CDR3 contains 12 residues. In germline, CDR1 is SGHRS, CDR2 YFSETQ. V lost 4 bases and J lost 3, with 7 bases in between. The chain's CDR3 is CASSPREETQYF. The CDR3 nucleotides read TGCGCCAGCAGCCCCAGGGAAGAGACCCAGTACTTC.

This chain links TRBV19 with TRBJ1-5; the D is unclear. The CDR3 totals 14 residues. Germline CDR1 and CDR2: LNHDA and SQIVND (reference sequence). Trimming stripped 1 base from V and 1 base from J, with 5 bases between. CDR3 DNA sequence: TGTGCCAGTAGTATAGGGGCCAGCAATCAGCCCCAGCATTTT. Translated: CASSIGASNQPQHF.

The CDR3 DNA reads as TGTGCCAGCAGCCCAAGGCTAGCGGGACAGTTCTTC. This encodes CASSPRLAGQFF. This chain links TRBV9 with TRBJ2-1; 9 nucleotides line up with TRBD2. CDR1 SGDLS and CDR2 YYNGEE come from the germline V gene. The CDR3 runs to 12 residues. J was trimmed by 13 bases and V by 4 bases; bases with no gene match: 6.

V gene TRBV7-7 combines with J gene TRBJ2-2, with TRBD1 identical over 9 bases. The V and J ends lost 5 bases and 1 base, in that order; junction bases with no gene match: 5. The germline V gene has CDR1 SSHAT and CDR2 FNYEAQ (reference sequence). The CDR3 sequence is 16 residues long. CDR3 in DNA: TGTGCCAGCAGCGCGGGACAGGGTCAGAACACCGGGGAGCTGTTTTTT. Translated, it gives CASSAGQGQNTGELFF.

The J gene is TRBJ2-1, the V gene TRBV10-1; 9 bases are a match to TRBD2. The CDR3 has 15 residues. CDR1 and CDR2 (germline): WNHNN, SYGVQD (reference sequence). The V gene end was trimmed by 3 bases and the J gene end by 8 bases; junction bases not matched to a gene: 8. Here the CDR3 reads CASSEFVLAGDEQFF. The CDR3 DNA follows: TGCGCCAGCAGTGAATTTGTACTAGCGGGTGATGAGCAGTTCTTC.

The rearrangement joins TRBV3-1 (or the pseudogene TRBV3-2) to TRBJ1-6; D uncertain. The CDR3 spans 18 residues. Trimming cost V 4 bases and J 0 bases, with 16 bases left between them. CDR1 is LGHDT, CDR2 YNNKEL, per germline (reference sequence). CDR3 sequence: CASSPDTPGSSYNSPLHF. In nucleotides, the CDR3 is TGTGCCAGCAGCCCCGACACCCCGGGGAGCTCCTATAATTCACCCCTCCACTTT.

The V gene is TRBV10-3, the J gene TRBJ2-2; possibly TRBD1 for D (6 bases). Germline CDR1 and CDR2: ENHRY and SYGVKD. The CDR3 runs 14 residues. Between the trimmed V and J ends, which lost 5 bases and 1 base, there was a span of 8 bases. CDR3 amino acids: CAISRTENTGELFF. CDR3 in DNA: TGTGCCATCAGTAGGACAGAGAACACCGGGGAGCTGTTTTTT.

The chain carries TRBV9 and TRBJ1-6, with D possibly being TRBD1 (5 bases). V lost 0 bases and J 3 bases, leaving 10 bases between the germline ends. The CDR3 is made up of 16 amino acids. Germline V gene data show CDR1 as SGDLS and CDR2 as YYNGEE. Written as DNA, the CDR3 is TGTGCCAGCAGCGTAGAATCCCAGGGCTATAATTCACCCCTCCACTTT. Its translation: CASSVESQGYNSPLHF.

The rearrangement links TRBV30 to TRBJ2-6, with unresolved D. V lost 0 bases to trimming and J lost 4 bases, with 7 bases between them. The CDR3 spans 14 residues. Per the germline V gene, CDR1 is GTSNPN and CDR2 is SVGIG (reference sequence). The CDR3 coding sequence is TGTGCCTGGAGTGTGCAGTTGGGGGCCAACGTCCTGACTTTC. Its protein product is CAWSVQLGANVLTF.

V usage is TRBV5-5 and J usage is TRBJ2-7; perhaps TRBD1 as D (5 bases). The CDR3 has 16 amino acids. CDR1 SGHKS and CDR2 YYEKEE come from the germline V gene (reference sequence). Trimming removed 3 bases from V and 0 bases from J, with 16 bases in between. The CDR3 spells CASSSGPGQGSYEQYF. The CDR3 DNA is TGTGCCAGCAGCTCCGGACCCGGACAAGGCTCCTACGAGCAGTACTTC.

This rearrangement joins TRBV10-3 to TRBJ2-1; the match to TRBD2 covers 13 bases. The CDR3 covers 14 residues. Germline V gene lookup returns CDR1 ENHRY and CDR2 SYGVKD. With V trimmed by 8 bases and J by 10 bases, 8 bases remained unmatched. CDR3 sequence: CAILGTSGDGEQFF. CDR3 in DNA: TGTGCCATCTTGGGGACTAGCGGGGATGGAGAGCAGTTCTTC.

The chain uses TRBV5-8 and TRBJ1-5, with D hard to call. CDR1 is SGHTS and CDR2 is YDEGEE in the germline V gene. V lost 0 bases and J lost 6, with 7 bases in between. The length of the CDR3 is 13 residues. The CDR3 nucleotides read TGTGCCAGCAGCTTGGTGAGTAGTCAGCCCCAGCATTTT. This gives the protein CASSLVSSQPQHF.

The chain recombines TRBV2 with TRBJ2-7, with D perhaps matching TRBD1 (6 bases). The germline V and J ends were trimmed by 4 bases and 2 bases, with 12 bases remaining between them. This CDR3 region has 14 residues. Germline V CDR1 and CDR2: SNHLY, FYNNEI. The CDR3 DNA is TGTGCCAGCAGTGGGGGCAGGGGACCCTACGAGCAGTACTTC. The encoded protein is CASSGGRGPYEQYF.

The rearrangement uses TRBV3-1 (or the pseudogene TRBV3-2) and TRBJ1-5; 12 bases fit TRBD1. This CDR3 comprises 16 residues. Germline CDR1 LGHDT, CDR2 YNNKEL (reference sequence). Losses at the gene ends were 1 base for V and 6 bases for J; bases not matched to a gene: 4. In DNA, the CDR3 is TGTGCCAGCAGCCAAGCCGGGACAGGGGGCAGTCAGCCCCAGCATTTT. Translated: CASSQAGTGGSQPQHF.

The V call is TRBV27, the J call TRBJ2-1, with 8 bases fitting TRBD2. V shed 5 bases, J shed 0 bases, and the junction held 6 bases outside the gene matches. CDR3 length equals 16 residues. Germline V gene sequence: CDR1 MNHEY, CDR2 SMNVEV (reference sequence). The CDR3 loop is CASSPLTSVSYNEQFF. The DNA of the CDR3 is TGTGCCAGCAGTCCCCTGACTAGCGTCTCCTACAATGAGCAGTTCTTC.